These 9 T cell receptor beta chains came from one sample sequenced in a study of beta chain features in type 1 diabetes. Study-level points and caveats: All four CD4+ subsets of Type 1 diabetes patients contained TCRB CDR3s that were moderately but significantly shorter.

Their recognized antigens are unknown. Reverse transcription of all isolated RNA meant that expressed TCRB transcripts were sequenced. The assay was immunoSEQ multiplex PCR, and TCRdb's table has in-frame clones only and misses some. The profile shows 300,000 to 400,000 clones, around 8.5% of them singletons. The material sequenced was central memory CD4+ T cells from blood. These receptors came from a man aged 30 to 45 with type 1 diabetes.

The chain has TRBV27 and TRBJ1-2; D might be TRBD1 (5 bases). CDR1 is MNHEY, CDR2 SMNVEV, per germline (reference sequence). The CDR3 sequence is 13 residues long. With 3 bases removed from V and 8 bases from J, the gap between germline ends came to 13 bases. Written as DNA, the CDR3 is TGTGCCAGCAGTTTTACTGGGGGGAAGGGCTACACCTTC. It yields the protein CASSFTGGKGYTF.

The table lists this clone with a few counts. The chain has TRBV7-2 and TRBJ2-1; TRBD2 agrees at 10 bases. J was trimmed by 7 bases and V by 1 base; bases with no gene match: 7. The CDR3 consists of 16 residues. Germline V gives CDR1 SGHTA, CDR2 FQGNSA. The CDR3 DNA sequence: TGTGCCAGCAGCTTAGAAGGAGCGGGGGGGCCGAATGAGCAGTTCTTC. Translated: CASSLEGAGGPNEQFF.

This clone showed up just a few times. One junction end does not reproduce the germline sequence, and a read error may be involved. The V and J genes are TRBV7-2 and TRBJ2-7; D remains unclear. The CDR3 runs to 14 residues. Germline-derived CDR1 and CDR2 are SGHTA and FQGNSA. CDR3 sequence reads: CASSLIGNSHEQYF. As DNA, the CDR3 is TGTGCCAGCAGCTTAATAGGGAACTCCCACGAGCAGTACTTC.

CDR3 in amino acids: CASSLEGVGANVLTF. For the CDR3, the DNA is TGTGCCAGCAGTTTAGAAGGGGTAGGAGCCAACGTCCTGACTTTC. The genes are TRBV27 and TRBJ2-6; maybe TRBD1 (5 bases). The CDR3 sequence is 15 residues long. Germline V CDR1 and CDR2: MNHEY, SMNVEV (reference sequence). Trimming removed 2 bases at V and 7 bases at J, with 12 bases between.

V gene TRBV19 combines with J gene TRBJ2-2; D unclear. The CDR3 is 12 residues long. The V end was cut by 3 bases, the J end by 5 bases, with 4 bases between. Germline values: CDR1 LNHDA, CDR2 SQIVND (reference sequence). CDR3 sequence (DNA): TGTGCCAGTAGTATGTGGACCGGGGAGCTGTTTTTT. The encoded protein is CASSMWTGELFF.

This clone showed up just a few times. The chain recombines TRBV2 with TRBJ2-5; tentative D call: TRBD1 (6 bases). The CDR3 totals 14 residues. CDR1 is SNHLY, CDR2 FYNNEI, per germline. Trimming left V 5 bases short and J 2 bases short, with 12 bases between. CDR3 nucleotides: TGTGCCAGCAGTCGCCGGGACACTCAAGAGACCCAGTACTTC. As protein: CASSRRDTQETQYF.

The CDR3 reads CASAKGASLLKTQYF. The CDR3 coding sequence is TGTGCCAGCGCCAAAGGGGCCTCGCTACTTAAGACCCAGTACTTC. The chain combines TRBV5-6 with TRBJ2-5, with D tentatively TRBD1 (5 bases). The CDR3 contains 15 residues. Germline-derived CDR1 and CDR2 are SGHDT and YYEEEE. V was shortened by 7 bases and J by 6 bases, with 22 bases between the two germline ends.

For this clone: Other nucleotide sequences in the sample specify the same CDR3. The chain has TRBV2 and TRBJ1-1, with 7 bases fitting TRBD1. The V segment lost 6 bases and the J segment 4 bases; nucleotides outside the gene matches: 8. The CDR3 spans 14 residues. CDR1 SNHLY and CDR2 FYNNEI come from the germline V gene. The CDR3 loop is CASSGQGGGTEAFF. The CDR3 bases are TGTGCCAGCAGCGGGCAGGGGGGCGGCACTGAAGCTTTCTTT. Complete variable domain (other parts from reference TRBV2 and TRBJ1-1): EPEVTQTPSHQVTQMGQEVILRCVPISNHLYFYWYRQILGQKVEFLVSFYNNEISEKSEIFDDQFSVERPDGSNFTLKIRSTKLEDSAMYFCASSGQGGGTEAFFGQGTRLTVV.

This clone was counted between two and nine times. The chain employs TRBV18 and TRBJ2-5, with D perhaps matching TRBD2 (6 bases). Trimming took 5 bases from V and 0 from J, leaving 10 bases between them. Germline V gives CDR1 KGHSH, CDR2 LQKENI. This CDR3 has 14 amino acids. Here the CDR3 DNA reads TGTGCCAGCTCATCGGGACTTTACCAAGAGACCCAGTACTTC. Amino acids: CASSSGLYQETQYF.